The present T cell receptor (beta chain) was sequenced within a study of shared clonotypes between healthy human individuals. With respect to this clone: Its antigen is still unknown.

This CDR3 has 11 residues. Trimming left V 2 bases short and J 8 bases short, with 9 bases between. The germline gives CDR1 GTSNPN, CDR2 SVGIG (reference sequence). Naive CD8 cells lacked CD45RO, underwent positive selection for CCR7 and left out terminally differentiated effector memory CD45RA+ cells. Whole-study findings and limits: The study drew on few donors, limiting represented genetic and exposure-history diversity. As a rule, naive subsets had a larger estimated richness than memory subsets. Clonotype sharing across a handful of donors was observed for 4.5% to 6.5% of naive CD4 clonotypes. Against clonotypes common to all four donors, non-shared ones had lower generation probabilities.

This table comes from immunoSEQ multiplex PCR, and its TCRdb copy is limited to in-frame clones, with some not included. Of around 1.9 million clones listed, just under 95% are singletons. The genes are TRBV30 and TRBJ1-1; D is undetermined. The material sequenced was naive CD8+ T cells from PBMCs. The clonotype was recovered from a man between 18 and 29 years old in good health. Some clones in this sample may be carry-over from other donors' samples. The CDR3 DNA is TGTGCCTGGAGTTGGGAGGGCGAAGCTTTCTTT. Its translation is CAWSWEGEAFF.